The T cell receptor beta chain described here comes from a study of shared clonotypes between healthy human individuals. Study in general: A few men and a couple of women, aged 18 to 49, were donors. Whole-study results and caveats: Non-shared clonotypes were found to have lower generation probabilities than the clonotypes that were shared by all four of the sorted-subset donors. Generally, naive subsets (rather than memory subsets) showed larger estimated richness.

Turning to this clone: Its specificity is unknown.

TCRdb's table, derived via immunoSEQ multiplex PCR, lists solely in-frame clones and lacks some. The sample includes roughly 1,100,000 clones, about three quarters of them seen just once. The study drew all its donors from Caucasian adults living in Nashville, Tennessee. The germline gives CDR1 MNHNY, CDR2 SVGAGI (reference sequence). The CDR3 spans 14 residues. Trimming stripped 7 bases from V and 0 bases from J, with 13 bases between. The chain joins TRBV6-6 to TRBJ2-7, with a weak D call TRBD2 (6 bases). The TCR sequence derives from a man aged 18 to 35 in good health. Sequencing input: memory CD4+ T cells sorted from blood. The sample's subset: CD45RA-negative fraction. CDR3 residues: CASKRRDSSYEQYF. The CDR3 coding sequence is TGTGCCAGCAAGAGGAGGGACTCCTCCTACGAGCAGTACTTC.